This TCR beta chain appears in the sequencing data of a study of blood T cell repertoires in COVID-19. Across the whole study: Researchers got acute and convalescent COVID-19 samples from the United States, Italy and Spain. Sources were T cells, B-cell-depleted T cells, or PBMCs; the material itself was cDNA or gDNA.

Per the authors' pipeline: Quantification of nucleated cells was approximated via reference gene primer amplification. Some clones are missing from TCRdb's copy, which holds only in-frame ones; the method was immunoSEQ multiplex PCR. D and trimming were read from the DNA, whereas the V and J calls and clone size are those reported in that table. The repertoire has 150,000 to 180,000 clones, over 60% of them found once; the top ten carry roughly 1.5%. CDR1 LNHNV and CDR2 YYDKDF come from the germline V gene (reference sequence). Trimming shortened V by 8 bases and J by 9 bases, and 17 bases separated the two germline ends. The CDR3 covers 13 residues.

Specimen: peripheral blood. The V and J genes are TRBV15 and TRBJ2-1; weak D call: TRBD2 (5 bases). The origin of this receptor is an elderly man with acute or convalescent COVID-19. In DNA form, the CDR3 reads TGTGCCACCGCCACGGGCCCAGGAGGTGAGCAGTTCTTC. This codes for CATATGPGGEQFF.